The clone carrying this T cell receptor beta chain was detected ten times or more. Its matching antigen is unknown. Making use of molecular barcodes, quantitative 5'-RACE generated TCR beta libraries. Each CDR3 protein is one row after TCRdb ran MiXCR on the 5' RACE reads. The sample holds around 75,000 distinct CDR3 sequences, roughly 5% seen once. J gave up 0 bases and V 6 bases, and 8 bases lay outside the gene matches. In germline, CDR1 is SGHDN, CDR2 FVKESK. CDR3 length equals 16 residues. This sample was included in a study of CD8 T cells in ankylosing spondylitis. Study-wide results and limits: As for the disease-linked clones, they showed a CD8+ phenotype and occurred at relatively low frequencies in peripheral blood. Reported data indicate significant enrichment of disease-linked clones within matched ankylosing spondylitis synovial fluid. Prior literature has documented some motif variants in synovial fluid and blood from reactive arthritis.

This TCR derives from a male donor with ankylosing spondylitis or in good health (not recorded which). The chain carries TRBV14 and TRBJ2-1; 7 nucleotides align to TRBD2. The specimen sequenced was blood, either unsorted or a sorted T cell fraction (not recorded which). DNA of the CDR3: TGTGCCAGCAGTCCCGAGCGGGGTAGCTCCTACAATGAGCAGTTCTTC. It is translated as CASSPERGSSYNEQFF.